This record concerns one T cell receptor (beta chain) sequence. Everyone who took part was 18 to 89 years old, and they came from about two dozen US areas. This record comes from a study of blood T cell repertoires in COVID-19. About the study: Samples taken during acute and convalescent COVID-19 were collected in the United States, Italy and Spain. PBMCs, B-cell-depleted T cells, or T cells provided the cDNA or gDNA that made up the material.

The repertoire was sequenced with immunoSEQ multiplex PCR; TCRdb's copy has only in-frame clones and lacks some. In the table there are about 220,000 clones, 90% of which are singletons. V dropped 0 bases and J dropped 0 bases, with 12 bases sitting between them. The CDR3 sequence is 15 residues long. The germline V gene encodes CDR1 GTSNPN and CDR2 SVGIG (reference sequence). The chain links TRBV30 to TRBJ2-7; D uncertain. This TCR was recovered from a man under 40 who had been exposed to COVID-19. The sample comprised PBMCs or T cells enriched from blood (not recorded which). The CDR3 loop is CAWSVQDSSSYEQYF. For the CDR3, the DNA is TGTGCCTGGAGTGTACAAGACTCGAGCTCCTACGAGCAGTACTTC.